This T cell receptor (beta chain) was sequenced for a study of PD-1 blockade in classical Hodgkin lymphoma. CDR3 length: 13 residues. Germline V gives CDR1 MNHEY, CDR2 SVGAGI. The V gene lost 8 bases and the J gene lost 7 bases, with 17 bases spanning the gap. Time point here: newly diagnosed, previously untreated cHL patient sample. Thawed PBMCs were the source of CD8+ T cells, obtained through magnetic negative selection. Profiled with immunoSEQ multiplex PCR; TCRdb holds only in-frame clones, not every one. Here the sample spans over 14,000 clones, approximately 90% being singletons. The clonotype originates from a human donor with classical Hodgkin lymphoma. The source material was CD8+ T cells from blood. This sequence joins TRBV6-5 and TRBJ2-5, with a possible D match to TRBD2 (6 bases). The CDR3 region is CASASGVSGTQYF. CDR3 coding DNA: TGTGCCAGCGCATCGGGGGTCTCGGGGACCCAGTACTTC.